This entry describes one TCR beta chain. This entry belongs to a study of blood T cell repertoires in COVID-19. Study overall: Samples came from the United States, Italy and Spain, spanning acute and convalescent COVID-19. PBMCs, B-cell-depleted T cells, or T cells were the source of the cDNA or gDNA that made up the material.

The germline V gene encodes CDR1 MNHEY and CDR2 SMNVEV (reference sequence). V dropped 5 bases and J dropped 3; count of bases not matched to a gene: 7. This CDR3 spans 16 amino acids. As processed by the authors: Nucleated cell number was recorded as an estimate derived from reference gene primer amplification. Repertoires were generated with immunoSEQ multiplex PCR, while TCRdb's copy carries only in-frame clones and drops some. V, J and clone size reflect that table, while D and trimming were determined from the DNA. The table shows 40,000 to 55,000 clones, with 84% occurring only once. Material: peripheral blood. The sequence was obtained from a human donor in a cohort sampled during active COVID-19. The gene calls are TRBV27 and TRBJ2-1; 10 bases are shared with TRBD2. CDR3 region: CASSPPTSGYYNEQFF. CDR3 DNA: TGTGCCAGCAGTCCCCCGACTAGCGGGTACTACAATGAGCAGTTCTTC.